This T cell receptor beta chain is from a study of CD8 T cells in ankylosing spondylitis. Study results and limitations: In the blood and synovial fluid of reactive arthritis, some motif variants had been previously reported. Matched ankylosing spondylitis synovial fluid reportedly showed significant enrichment of disease-linked clones.

In regard to this clonotype: Its antigen is not identified.

The V gene's germline CDR1 is KGHDR and CDR2 SFDVKD. The CDR3 loop spans 14 amino acids. V was clipped by 7 bases and J by 0 bases, with 8 bases between them. The TCR beta libraries were generated through quantitative 5'-RACE incorporating molecular barcodes. TCRdb re-called the 5' RACE reads through MiXCR, storing one row per CDR3 protein. The sample includes 150,000 or so distinct CDR3 sequences, around a tenth seen only once; the top ten take around 29%. This clonotype originated in a male donor with ankylosing spondylitis or in good health (not recorded which). The chain employs TRBV24-1 and TRBJ2-2; possibly TRBD1 for D (6 bases). Sequencing was done on a sample of blood, either unsorted or a sorted T cell fraction (not recorded which). Here the CDR3 reads CATRGQTNTGELFF. CDR3 coding DNA: TGTGCCACCAGGGGACAAACGAACACCGGGGAGCTGTTTTTT.